This entry lists 27 T cell receptor beta chains sequenced from one sample in a study (dated by TCRdb to the mid-2010s). The library was made by RT-PCR. The run used an Illumina MiSeq. TCRdb cleaned the public reads at Q25 with fastp, built clones with MiXCR and kept in-frame beta chains. Entries that share a CDR3 protein sequence are merged under the most common genes and DNA. The sample table records about 680,000 distinct CDR3 sequences; approximately 15% of these occur just once. Around 3.3% of the sample is taken by the ten largest. Input material: memory CD4+ T cells from blood. The receptors here all came from a female donor in good health, serving as a healthy control.

This clonotype was seen ten or more times. V usage is TRBV20-1 and J usage is TRBJ2-7; D unresolved. The length of the CDR3 is 14 residues. Per the germline V gene, CDR1 is DFQATT and CDR2 is SNEGSKA (reference sequence). Trimming cost V 2 bases and J 1 base, with 12 bases left between them. This CDR3 is CSARSARRSYEQYF. CDR3 in DNA: TGCAGTGCTAGATCGGCCCGAAGGTCCTACGAGCAGTACTTC.

This chain connects TRBV5-1 to TRBJ2-7; possibly TRBD2 for D (5 bases). Per the germline V gene, CDR1 is SGHRS and CDR2 is YFSETQ. CDR3 length: 15 amino acids. V dropped 4 bases and J dropped 2 bases, with 16 bases sitting between them. CDR3: CASSTGWTGTYEQYF. The DNA for the CDR3 is TGCGCCAGCAGCACTGGGTGGACTGGGACCTACGAGCAGTACTTC.

V gene TRBV7-8 combines with J gene TRBJ1-1, with D possibly matching TRBD1 (6 bases). CDR1 SGHVS and CDR2 FQNEAQ come from the germline V gene. The CDR3 covers 15 residues. Trimming took 2 bases from V and 5 from J, leaving 15 bases between them. The CDR3 loop is CASSLFNPGVTEAFF. CDR3 in DNA: TGTGCCAGCAGCTTATTTAACCCAGGGGTAACTGAAGCTTTCTTT.

This clonotype was counted a few times. The chain links TRBV9 to TRBJ2-6; 8 nucleotides agree with TRBD1. Germline V gene data show CDR1 as SGDLS and CDR2 as YYNGEE. The CDR3 totals 17 residues. V lost 0 bases, J lost 3 bases, and 5 bases stayed unmatched. CDR3 region: CASSVGRGQGGANVLTF. CDR3 in DNA: TGTGCCAGCAGCGTAGGCAGGGGGCAAGGTGGGGCCAACGTCCTGACTTTC.

This clonotype was observed once. The genes are TRBV3-1 and TRBJ2-1, with a possible D match to TRBD2 (6 bases). Germline CDR1 is LGHDT and CDR2 is YNNKEL (reference sequence). Trimming shortened V by 1 base and J by 6 bases, and 10 bases separated the two germline ends. The CDR3 has 14 amino acids. The CDR3, as DNA: TGTGCCAGCAGCCAAGTGACTAGTGGCAATGAGCAGTTCTTC. Translated, it gives CASSQVTSGNEQFF.

The chain is built from TRBV25-1 and TRBJ2-7, with D tentatively TRBD1 (5 bases). With 6 bases removed from V and 0 bases from J, the gap between germline ends came to 18 bases. CDR1 is MGHDK, CDR2 SYGVNS, per germline. The CDR3 contains 16 residues. CDR3 nucleotides: TGTGCCAGCAGAAGAACAGACAGTTTCCTCTCCTACGAGCAGTACTTC. It encodes CASRRTDSFLSYEQYF.

The rearrangement uses TRBV10-2 and TRBJ1-5, with D possibly TRBD1 on 6 matching bases. The V and J ends lost 3 bases and 7 bases respectively, with 13 bases between them. Germline V CDR1 and CDR2: WSHSY, SAAADI. The CDR3 has 14 residues. The CDR3 protein is CASSDRGLGQPQHF. In DNA form, the CDR3 reads TGCGCCAGCAGTGACAGGGGTTTGGGGCAGCCCCAGCATTTT.

The chain combines TRBV9 with TRBJ2-1, with 8 bases fitting TRBD2. The CDR3 extends over 15 amino acids. Germline CDR1 SGDLS, CDR2 YYNGEE. Germline trimming cut 0 bases from V and 4 bases from J; bases unmatched to any gene: 3. The CDR3 sequence: CASSVVAGPYNEQFF. CDR3 DNA sequence: TGTGCCAGCAGCGTAGTAGCGGGGCCGTACAATGAGCAGTTCTTC.

The genes are TRBV20-1 and TRBJ1-2, with D unresolved. Trimming took 6 bases from V and 0 from J, leaving 17 bases between them. Germline V gene data show CDR1 as DFQATT and CDR2 as SNEGSKA (reference sequence). The CDR3 covers 15 residues. The CDR3 loop reads CSALIAGGTNYGYTF. The CDR3 DNA reads as TGCAGTGCACTCATTGCGGGAGGGACTAACTATGGCTACACCTTC.

The chain links TRBV7-9 to TRBJ2-3; maybe TRBD2 (6 bases). CDR3 length: 11 residues. The V and J ends lost 11 bases and 4 bases respectively, with 10 bases between them. Germline CDR1 SEHNR, CDR2 FQNEAQ (reference sequence). The CDR3, as DNA: TGTGCCCACGGAGGGGCAGATACGCAGTATTTT. It specifies CAHGGADTQYF.

The J gene is TRBJ2-1, the V gene TRBV5-1; D is uncertain. The CDR3 has 17 residues. Trimming left V 2 bases short and J 0 bases short, with 15 bases between. Germline V gene sequence: CDR1 SGHRS, CDR2 YFSETQ. The CDR3 region is CASSFSPTRSSYNEQFF. CDR3 coding DNA: TGCGCCAGCAGCTTTAGCCCCACACGAAGCTCCTACAATGAGCAGTTCTTC.

The rearrangement links TRBV5-1 to TRBJ1-1; D gene unclear. The CDR3 is 14 amino acids. CDR1 SGHRS and CDR2 YFSETQ come from the germline V gene. Trimming stripped 4 bases from V and 3 bases from J, with 13 bases between. The CDR3 sequence is CASSLDGSYTEAFF. The CDR3 DNA is TGCGCCAGCAGCCTGGACGGATCTTACACTGAAGCTTTCTTT. Combining the CDR3 with reference TRBV5-1 and TRBJ1-1 gives the whole variable domain KAGVTQTPRYLIKTRGQQVTLSCSPISGHRSVSWYQQTPGQGLQFLFEYFSETQRNKGNFPGRFSGRQFSNSRSEMNVSTLELGDSALYLCASSLDGSYTEAFFGQGTRLTVV.

There are a few counts of this clonotype. J is TRBJ1-2 and V is TRBV7-2; a weak D match, TRBD1 (5 bases). The CDR3 has 13 residues. Germline lookup yields CDR1 SGHTA and CDR2 FQGNSA. Trimming stripped 5 bases from V and 3 bases from J, with 10 bases between. The CDR3 reads CASSQRGDYGYTF. In DNA, the CDR3 is TGTGCCAGCAGCCAGAGGGGCGACTATGGCTACACCTTC.

This clonotype has just a few counts. The chain is built from TRBV7-9 and TRBJ1-4, with TRBD1 identical over 10 bases. V was pared by 3 bases and J by 7 bases, with 8 bases of the junction left unmatched. Germline-derived CDR1 and CDR2 are SEHNR and FQNEAQ (reference sequence). The CDR3 consists of 16 residues. This chain's CDR3 is CASSLEDRGHGEKLFF. CDR3 DNA sequence: TGTGCCAGCAGCTTGGAAGACAGGGGGCACGGTGAAAAACTGTTTTTT.

The rearrangement uses TRBV3-2 and TRBJ2-7. TRBV3-2 is a listed pseudogene. The CDR3 spans 15 residues. The CDR3 loop reads CASSHSSDCSYEQYF. The CDR3 DNA sequence: TGTGCCAGCAGCCACTCATCAGACTGCTCCTACGAGCAGTACTTC.

Only a few counts were recorded for this clonotype. This chain joins TRBV7-2 and TRBJ2-2, with 7 positions matching TRBD2. Trimming at V came to 8 bases and at J to 4 bases, leaving 10 bases not matched to a gene. The CDR3 consists of 15 residues. Germline V lookup: CDR1 SGHTA, CDR2 FQGNSA. CDR3 sequence: CASVPSSGSTGELFF. DNA of the CDR3: TGTGCCAGCGTTCCGTCTAGCGGATCCACCGGGGAGCTGTTTTTT.

The chain couples TRBV2 to TRBJ2-3; the match to TRBD1 covers 8 bases. V lost 8 bases to trimming and J lost 2 bases; unmatched junction nucleotides: 6. The CDR3 length is 14 residues. Germline V gene lookup returns CDR1 SNHLY and CDR2 FYNNEI. The CDR3 sequence is CASGQGLDTDTQYF. As DNA, the CDR3 is TGTGCCAGCGGACAGGGACTTGACACAGATACGCAGTATTTT.

This clonotype was counted between two and nine times. V gene TRBV30 combines with J gene TRBJ1-5; a possible D gene is TRBD1 (5 bases). CDR1 is GTSNPN, CDR2 SVGIG, per germline (reference sequence). V was trimmed by 0 bases and J by 5 bases, leaving 8 bases between them. This CDR3 contains 13 residues. CDR3 protein: CAWSVFRDQPQHF. The CDR3 DNA sequence: TGTGCCTGGAGTGTGTTCAGGGATCAGCCCCAGCATTTT.

The gene calls are TRBV24-1 and TRBJ2-1, with D possibly being TRBD2 (5 bases). The V gene lost 3 bases and the J gene lost 6 bases, with 17 bases spanning the gap. This CDR3 is 16 amino acids long. Germline CDR1 is KGHDR and CDR2 is SFDVKD. The CDR3 here is CATSDAGPRVFNEQFF. The CDR3 nucleotides read TGTGCCACCAGTGATGCCGGGCCGCGGGTTTTCAATGAGCAGTTCTTC.

This clonotype was counted a few times. The J gene is TRBJ2-5, the V gene TRBV20-1; a weak D match, TRBD2 (7 bases). The ends were cut back, 3 bases at V and 5 bases at J, with 13 bases in the middle. The CDR3 is 13 amino acids. Germline V gene data show CDR1 as DFQATT and CDR2 as SNEGSKA (reference sequence). The CDR3 reads CSASGGPRETQYF. CDR3 nucleotide sequence: TGCAGTGCTAGCGGGGGGCCGCGGGAGACCCAGTACTTC.

This clonotype appeared many times. V gene TRBV20-1 combines with J gene TRBJ1-5; D gene ambiguous. CDR1 and CDR2 from the germline V gene are DFQATT and SNEGSKA (reference sequence). The ends were cut back, 1 base at V and 7 bases at J, with 11 bases in the middle. The CDR3 spans 13 residues. The CDR3 nucleotides read TGCAGTGCTAGAGTTGACATCCGGCAGCCCCAGCATTTT. Protein sequence: CSARVDIRQPQHF.

J is TRBJ2-2 and V is TRBV7-3; D tentatively fits TRBD1 or TRBD2 (5 bases each). The CDR3 runs to 14 residues. Germline V CDR1 and CDR2: SGHTA, FQGTGA. V lost 6 bases and J 1 base, leaving 9 bases between the germline ends. For the CDR3, the DNA is TGTGCCAGCAGGATGGGGGTGAACACCGGGGAGCTGTTTTTT. This encodes CASRMGVNTGELFF.

This clonotype was picked up a small number of times. The chain has TRBV25-1 and TRBJ2-4; 8 bases are a match to TRBD1. Germline CDR1 and CDR2: MGHDK and SYGVNS. The trim removed 4 bases at V and 6 bases at J, leaving 5 bases unmatched. This CDR3 has 14 residues. CDR3 residues: CASSGQGQGNIQYF. The CDR3 DNA sequence: TGTGCCAGCAGTGGACAGGGGCAGGGAAACATTCAGTACTTC.

This clonotype was seen only a few times. The chain employs TRBV24-1 and TRBJ2-1; D uncertain. V was trimmed by 0 bases and J by 0 bases, leaving 8 bases between them. CDR1 KGHDR and CDR2 SFDVKD come from the germline V gene. The CDR3 totals 16 residues. The CDR3 sequence: CATSDLDASSYNEQFF. The CDR3 coding sequence is TGTGCCACCAGTGATTTGGACGCCAGCTCCTACAATGAGCAGTTCTTC.

This clonotype came up a few times. The gene calls are TRBV28 and TRBJ1-2; D remains ambiguous. Looked up from germline, CDR1 is MDHEN and CDR2 is SYDVKM. This CDR3 is built from 17 residues. V lost 5 bases, J lost 0 bases, and 19 bases lay in between. CDR3 amino acids: CASSALLSGRANYGYTF. CDR3 DNA: TGTGCCAGCAGTGCCCTCCTATCCGGGAGAGCTAACTATGGCTACACCTTC.

V usage is TRBV15 and J usage is TRBJ2-1; TRBD2 agrees at 13 bases. The J segment lost 9 bases and the V segment lost 6 bases, leaving 5 bases of the junction unmatched. The V gene's germline CDR1 is LNHNV and CDR2 YYDKDF (reference sequence). The CDR3 has 14 residues. CDR3 sequence (DNA): TGTGCCACCAGTGGACTAGCGGGAGATAGTGAGCAGTTCTTC. Translating it yields CATSGLAGDSEQFF. The full variable domain, completed using reference TRBV15 and TRBJ2-1, is DAMVIQNPRYQVTQFGKPVTLSCSQTLNHNVMYWYQQKSSQAPKLLFHYYDKDFNNEADTPDNFQSRRPNTSFCFLDIRSPGLGDTAMYLCATSGLAGDSEQFFGPGTRLTVL.

The chain couples TRBV27 to TRBJ1-4; TRBD1 agrees at 9 bases. V was pared by 6 bases and J by 10 bases, with 12 bases of the junction left unmatched. The germline gives CDR1 MNHEY, CDR2 SMNVEV (reference sequence). The CDR3 covers 15 residues. DNA of the CDR3: TGTGCCAGCAGCTTCGGGACAGGGCTTTCAGGAAAACTGTTTTTT. This gives the protein CASSFGTGLSGKLFF.